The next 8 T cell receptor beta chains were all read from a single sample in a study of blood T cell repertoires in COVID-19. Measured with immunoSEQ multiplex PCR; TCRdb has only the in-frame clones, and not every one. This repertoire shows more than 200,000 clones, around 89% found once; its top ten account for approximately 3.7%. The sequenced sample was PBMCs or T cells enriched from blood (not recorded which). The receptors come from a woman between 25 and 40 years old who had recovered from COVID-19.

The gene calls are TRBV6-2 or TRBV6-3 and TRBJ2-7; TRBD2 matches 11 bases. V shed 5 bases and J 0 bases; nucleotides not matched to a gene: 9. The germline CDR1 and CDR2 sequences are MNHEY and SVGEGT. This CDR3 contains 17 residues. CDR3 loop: CASSTWGLAALSYEQYF. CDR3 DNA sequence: TGTGCCAGCAGTACCTGGGGACTAGCGGCACTCTCCTACGAGCAGTACTTC.

Here the CDR3 reads CASSLIADQTGANYGYTF. CDR3 DNA sequence: TGTGCCAGCAGCTTAATCGCCGATCAGACAGGGGCTAACTATGGCTACACCTTC. The genes are TRBV7-8 and TRBJ1-2, with 8 bases lining up with TRBD1. CDR3 length: 18 residues. Germline loops: CDR1 SGHVS, CDR2 FQNEAQ. J lost 0 bases, V lost 2 bases, and 11 bases had no gene match.

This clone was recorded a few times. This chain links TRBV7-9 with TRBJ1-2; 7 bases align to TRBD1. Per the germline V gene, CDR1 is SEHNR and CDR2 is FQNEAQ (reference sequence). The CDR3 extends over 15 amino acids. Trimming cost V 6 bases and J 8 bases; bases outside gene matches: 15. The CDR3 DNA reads TGTGCCAGCAGGACCTGGCAAGGAACAGGGGTCGGCTACACCTTC. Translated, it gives CASRTWQGTGVGYTF.

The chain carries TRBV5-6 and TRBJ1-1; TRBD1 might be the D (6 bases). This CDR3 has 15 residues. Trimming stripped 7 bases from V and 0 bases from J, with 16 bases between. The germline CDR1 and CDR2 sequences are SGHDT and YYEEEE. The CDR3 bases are TGTGCCAGCCTCCCCCTGACAGGAGTGAACACTGAAGCTTTCTTT. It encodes CASLPLTGVNTEAFF.

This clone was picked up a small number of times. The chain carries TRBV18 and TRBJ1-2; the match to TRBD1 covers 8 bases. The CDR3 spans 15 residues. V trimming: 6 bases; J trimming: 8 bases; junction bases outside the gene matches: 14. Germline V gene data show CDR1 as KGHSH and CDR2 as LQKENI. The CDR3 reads CASSLRSTGESGYTF. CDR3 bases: TGTGCCAGCTCTCTCAGGTCGACAGGGGAATCGGGCTACACCTTC.

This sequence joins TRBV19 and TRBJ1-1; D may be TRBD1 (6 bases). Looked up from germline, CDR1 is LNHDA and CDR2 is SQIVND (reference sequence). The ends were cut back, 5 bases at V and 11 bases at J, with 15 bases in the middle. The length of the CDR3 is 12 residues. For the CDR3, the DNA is TGTGCCAGTAGTCCACGGACAGACGAGGCTTTCTTT. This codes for CASSPRTDEAFF.

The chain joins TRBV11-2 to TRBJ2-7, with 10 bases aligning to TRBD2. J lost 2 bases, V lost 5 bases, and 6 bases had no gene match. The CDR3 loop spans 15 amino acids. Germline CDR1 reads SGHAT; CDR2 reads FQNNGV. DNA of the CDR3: TGTGCCAGCAGCCGTCCCGGGACTAGCGCCTACGAGCAGTACTTC. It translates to CASSRPGTSAYEQYF.

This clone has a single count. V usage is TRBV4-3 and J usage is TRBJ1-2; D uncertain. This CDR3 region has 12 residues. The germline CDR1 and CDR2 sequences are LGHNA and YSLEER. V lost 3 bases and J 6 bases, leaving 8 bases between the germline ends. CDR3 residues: CASSHTQNGYTF. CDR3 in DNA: TGCGCCAGCAGCCACACACAGAATGGCTACACCTTC.